This T cell receptor (beta chain) was documented in a study of blood T cell repertoires in COVID-19. Study summary: Spain, Italy and the United States supplied samples that represented acute and convalescent COVID-19. T cells, B-cell-depleted T cells, or PBMCs provided the cDNA or gDNA that served as material.

Some clones are missing from TCRdb's copy, which holds only in-frame ones; the method was immunoSEQ multiplex PCR. Found here are around 97,000 clones, roughly nine tenths of them singletons; the top ten hold 6% to 6.5%. Comment on this clone: Other DNA sequences in the sample encode the same CDR3.

The sequenced sample was peripheral blood. This TCR derives from a human donor in a cohort sampled during active COVID-19.

The CDR3 DNA reads TGTGCCAGCAGCCCGTATACTGAAGCTTTCTTT. Protein sequence: CASSPYTEAFF. V is TRBV7-9 and J is TRBJ1-1; D is undetermined. The CDR3 spans 11 residues. V lost 5 bases, J lost 5 bases, and 6 bases lay in between. Germline V CDR1 and CDR2: SEHNR, FQNEAQ (reference sequence).